One sample yielded the 17 T cell receptor beta chains listed below, sequenced in a study of Graves' ophthalmopathy and Graves' hyperthyroidism (dated by TCRdb to the late 2010s). The reads were generated on an Illumina HiSeq 2000. For repertoire sequencing, the TCR beta CDR3 regions were amplified from RNA transcripts. The first round was an RT-PCR using HTBI primers with the Qiagen OneStep RT-PCR kit, and this first round was followed by a second-round multiplex PCR, then size selection and purification. In-frame beta chains were kept once TCRdb had trimmed the public reads at Q25 with fastp and called clones with MiXCR. Records with the same CDR3 protein are collapsed into one entry carrying the most frequent genes and DNA. The sample includes around 1,000,000 distinct CDR3 sequences, with less than 45% observed a single time. The biggest ten clones account for 11% of the sample. Source material: peripheral blood or thyroid tissue (not recorded which). Receptor source: an adult man with Graves' hyperthyroidism.

The rearrangement uses TRBV7-2 and TRBJ2-5; D may be TRBD2 (5 bases). Germline CDR1 is SGHTA and CDR2 is FQGNSA. CDR3 size: 14 residues. V was cut by 6 bases and J by 4 bases, with 15 bases left in between. The CDR3 protein is CASSYSEASETQYF. CDR3 in DNA: TGTGCCAGCAGTTACTCGGAGGCTTCAGAGACCCAGTACTTC.

The chain carries TRBV19 and TRBJ2-7; TRBD1 matches 8 bases. V lost 3 bases and J lost 1; bases outside the gene matches: 8. Germline assignment: CDR1 LNHDA and CDR2 SQIVND (reference sequence). The CDR3 has 16 residues. The CDR3 is CASSIRWTGPSYEQYF. DNA for the CDR3: TGTGCCAGTAGTATCCGATGGACAGGGCCTTCCTACGAGCAGTACTTC.

The rearrangement uses TRBV29-1 and TRBJ1-1; no definite D call. The CDR3 is 11 residues long. Germline loops: CDR1 SQVTM, CDR2 ANQGSEA. Trimming shortened V by 8 bases and J by 0 bases, and 7 bases separated the two germline ends. This chain's CDR3 is CSLEMNTEAFF. CDR3 coding DNA: TGCAGCTTGGAAATGAACACTGAAGCTTTCTTT. Together with reference TRBV29-1 and TRBJ1-1, the CDR3 gives the full variable domain: SAVISQKPSRDICQRGTSLTIQCQVDSQVTMMFWYRQQPGQSLTLIATANQGSEATYESGFVIDKFPISRPNLTFSTLTVSNMSPEDSSIYLCSLEMNTEAFFGQGTRLTVV.

This clonotype was seen ten or more times. V is TRBV29-1 and J is TRBJ1-2, with D tentatively TRBD1 (5 bases). The CDR3 loop spans 13 amino acids. Germline CDR1 reads SQVTM; CDR2 reads ANQGSEA. Trimming stripped 1 base from V and 5 bases from J, with 11 bases between. The CDR3 sequence is CSVEGDLYYGYTF. CDR3 coding DNA: TGCAGCGTTGAAGGGGACCTATATTATGGCTACACCTTC.

The chain carries TRBV10-3 and TRBJ1-1, with 9 positions matching TRBD1. V was clipped by 0 bases and J by 3 bases; unmatched bases: 11. Germline loops: CDR1 ENHRY, CDR2 SYGVKD. This CDR3 is built from 18 residues. CDR3 protein: CAISESPGTGRAYTEAFF. DNA for the CDR3: TGTGCCATCAGTGAGTCCCCTGGGACAGGGCGAGCCTACACTGAAGCTTTCTTT.

This clonotype was counted many times. The J gene is TRBJ1-2, the V gene TRBV19; TRBD1 matches at 7 bases. This CDR3 spans 14 amino acids. V trimming: 5 bases; J trimming: 6 bases; junction bases outside the gene matches: 9. Germline CDR1 is LNHDA and CDR2 is SQIVND (reference sequence). The CDR3 spells CASSSRQGFHGYTF. CDR3 DNA: TGTGCCAGTAGTTCCCGACAGGGATTCCATGGCTACACCTTC.

Comments on this clonotype: Sequence at one end of the junction differs from germline and may be a read error. The V and J genes are TRBV7-9 and TRBJ1-1; TRBD1 is a possible D gene (5 bases). This CDR3 comprises 15 residues. From germline, CDR1 is SEHNR and CDR2 FQNEAQ (reference sequence). Written as DNA, the CDR3 is TGTGCCAGCAGCCTAGCATGGGGCGGGGGGACTGAAGCTTTCTTT. As protein: CASSLAWGGGTEAFF. Filled out from reference TRBV7-9 and TRBJ1-1, the complete variable domain reads DTGVSQNPRHKITKRGQNVTFRCDPISEHNRLYWYRQTLGQGPEFLTYFQNEAQLEKSRLLSDRFSAERPKGSFSTLEIQRTEQGDSAMYLCASSLAWGGGTEAFFGQGTRLTVV.

A note on this clonotype: An end of the junction does not agree with germline; a read error may underlie this. The chain couples TRBV10-3 to TRBJ1-5; D might be TRBD1 (5 bases). This CDR3 has 15 amino acids. Germline lookup yields CDR1 ENHRY and CDR2 SYGVKD. The CDR3 is CASSEAGGSYQPQHF. Here the CDR3 DNA reads TGTGCCAGCAGTGAAGCCGGGGGTTCTTATCAGCCCCAGCATTTT.

The sample holds many counts of this clonotype. The genes are TRBV7-2 and TRBJ1-2; D remains ambiguous. V lost 5 bases and J lost 7, with 14 bases in between. This CDR3 has 13 amino acids. Germline V CDR1 and CDR2: SGHTA, FQGNSA. CDR3 protein: CASSPGRVSGYTF. In DNA form, the CDR3 reads TGTGCCAGCAGCCCCGGACGGGTTAGTGGCTACACCTTC.

CDR3 nucleotide sequence: TGTGCCAGCAGCGTAGAGACAGGGGATGTTGGTTCACCCCTCCACTTT. It is translated as CASSVETGDVGSPLHF. V is TRBV9 and J is TRBJ1-6; 8 nucleotides align to TRBD1. Trimming cost V 0 bases and J 9 bases; bases outside gene matches: 8. The CDR3 contains 16 residues. In germline, CDR1 is SGDLS, CDR2 YYNGEE.

This clonotype has a count of ten or more. CDR3 loop: CASSPDRPRGKTQYF. Written as DNA, the CDR3 is TGTGCCAGCAGCCCTGATAGGCCGAGGGGGAAGACCCAGTACTTC. The chain couples TRBV7-2 to TRBJ2-5; perhaps TRBD1 as D (6 bases). This CDR3 is 15 amino acids long. The germline V and J ends were trimmed by 5 bases and 6 bases, with 19 bases remaining between them. Germline V gives CDR1 SGHTA, CDR2 FQGNSA.

The chain recombines TRBV10-3 with TRBJ1-1; TRBD1 might be the D (5 bases). Trimming took 2 bases from V and 4 from J, leaving 11 bases between them. Germline assignment: CDR1 ENHRY and CDR2 SYGVKD. The CDR3 is made up of 14 amino acids. As DNA, the CDR3 is TGTGCCATCAGTGAGCCTAGGGGTAGCACTGAAGCTTTCTTT. Its protein product is CAISEPRGSTEAFF.

This clonotype was seen a few times. A much larger clone lies one base from this, so it may be a read error. The chain combines TRBV10-3 with TRBJ1-1, with no clear D. Germline V gene sequence: CDR1 ENHRY, CDR2 SYGVKD. V was cut by 5 bases and J by 1 base, with 8 bases left in between. This CDR3 has 13 amino acids. The CDR3 is CAISRDGNTEAFF. Written as DNA, the CDR3 is TGTGCCATCAGTCGGGATGGGAACACTGAAGCTTTCTTT.

The J gene is TRBJ1-2, the V gene TRBV25-1; 10 nucleotides line up with TRBD1. The CDR3 covers 15 residues. V was pared by 8 bases and J by 4 bases, with 10 bases of the junction left unmatched. The germline gives CDR1 MGHDK, CDR2 SYGVNS. The CDR3 reads CASVRTGGDVYGYTF. Written as DNA, the CDR3 is TGTGCCAGCGTTAGGACAGGGGGGGACGTCTATGGCTACACCTTC.

The rearrangement uses TRBV5-6 and TRBJ1-5; 7 positions match TRBD1. The CDR3 runs 15 residues. V gave up 5 bases and J gave up 2 bases; unmatched junction bases: 7. Germline V gene data show CDR1 as SGHDT and CDR2 as YYEEEE. For the CDR3, the DNA is TGTGCCAGCAGGAAGACAGGGTGGGGCAATCAGCCCCAGCATTTT. It is translated as CASRKTGWGNQPQHF.

This clonotype was observed a single time. V is TRBV7-9 and J is TRBJ1-6, with D maybe TRBD1 (5 bases). The CDR3 totals 15 residues. Per germline, CDR1 SEHNR and CDR2 FQNEAQ (reference sequence). V was pared by 5 bases and J by 6 bases, with 14 bases between. The CDR3 DNA reads TGTGCCAGCAGCGACCCGGGACGGACTAATTCACCCCTCCACTTT. Translating it yields CASSDPGRTNSPLHF.

As regards this clonotype: A junction end diverges from the germline sequence, so it may reflect a read error. Here the CDR3 reads CASSLAAVGETRYF. In DNA form, the CDR3 reads TGTGCCAGCAGTTTAGCGGCCGTTGGAGAGACCCGGTACTTC. V is TRBV6-5 and J is TRBJ2-5; D is possibly TRBD2 (6 bases). The CDR3 covers 14 residues. Per germline, CDR1 MNHEY and CDR2 SVGAGI.